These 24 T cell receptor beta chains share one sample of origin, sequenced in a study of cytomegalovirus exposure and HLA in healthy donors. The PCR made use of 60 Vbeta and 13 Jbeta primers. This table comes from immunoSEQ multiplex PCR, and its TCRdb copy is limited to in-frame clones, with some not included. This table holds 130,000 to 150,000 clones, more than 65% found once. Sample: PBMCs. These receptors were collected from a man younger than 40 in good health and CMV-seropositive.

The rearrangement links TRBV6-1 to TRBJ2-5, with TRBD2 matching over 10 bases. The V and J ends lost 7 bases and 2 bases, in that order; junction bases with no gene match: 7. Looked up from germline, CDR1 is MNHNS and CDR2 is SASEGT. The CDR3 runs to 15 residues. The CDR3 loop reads CASTRLAGVQETQYF. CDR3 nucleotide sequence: TGTGCCAGCACTCGACTAGCGGGTGTACAAGAGACCCAGTACTTC.

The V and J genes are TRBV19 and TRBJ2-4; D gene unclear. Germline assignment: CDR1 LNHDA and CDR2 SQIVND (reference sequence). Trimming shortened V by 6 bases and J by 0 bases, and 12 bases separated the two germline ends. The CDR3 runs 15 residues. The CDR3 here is CASRTNTLAKNIQYF. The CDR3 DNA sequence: TGTGCCAGTAGAACAAATACCCTAGCCAAAAACATTCAGTACTTC.

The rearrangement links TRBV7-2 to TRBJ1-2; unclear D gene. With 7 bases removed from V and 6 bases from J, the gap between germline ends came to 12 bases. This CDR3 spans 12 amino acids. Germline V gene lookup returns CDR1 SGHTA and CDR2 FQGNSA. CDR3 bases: TGTGCCAGCAAGCTTATTTTTGATGGCTACACCTTC. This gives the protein CASKLIFDGYTF. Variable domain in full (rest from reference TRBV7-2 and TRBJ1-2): GAGVSQSPSNKVTEKGKDVELRCDPISGHTALYWYRQSLGQGLEFLIYFQGNSAPDKSGLPSDRFSAERTGGSVSTLTIQRTQQEDSAVYLCASKLIFDGYTFGSGTRLTVV.

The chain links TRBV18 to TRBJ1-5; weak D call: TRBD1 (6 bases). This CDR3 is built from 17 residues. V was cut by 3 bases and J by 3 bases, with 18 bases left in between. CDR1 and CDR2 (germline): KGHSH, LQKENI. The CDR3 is CASSPQQGWDDNQPQHF. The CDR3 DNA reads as TGTGCCAGCTCACCCCAACAGGGTTGGGACGACAATCAGCCCCAGCATTTT.

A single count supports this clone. CDR3 nucleotides: TGTGCCTGGAGCTACAGGGTTTACGAGCAGTACTTC. Residues: CAWSYRVYEQYF. The chain combines TRBV30 with TRBJ2-7; TRBD1 might be the D (6 bases). V was trimmed by 3 bases and J by 4 bases, leaving 10 bases between them. The CDR3 is 12 residues long. Per the germline V gene, CDR1 is GTSNPN and CDR2 is SVGIG (reference sequence).

The CDR3 bases are TGTGCCAGCAGCAGCAGGGTGGGCTACGAGCAGTACTTC. Protein: CASSSRVGYEQYF. The chain joins TRBV7-7 to TRBJ2-7; a weak D match, TRBD1 (5 bases). CDR3 size: 13 residues. The germline V gene encodes CDR1 SSHAT and CDR2 FNYEAQ (reference sequence). Trimming cost V 5 bases and J 3 bases, with 11 bases left between them.

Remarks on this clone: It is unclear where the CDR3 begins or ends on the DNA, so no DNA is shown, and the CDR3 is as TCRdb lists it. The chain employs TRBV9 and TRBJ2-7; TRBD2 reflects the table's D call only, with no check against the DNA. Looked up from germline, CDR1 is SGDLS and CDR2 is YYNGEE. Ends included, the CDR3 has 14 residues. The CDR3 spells CASSVGGGTYEQSF.

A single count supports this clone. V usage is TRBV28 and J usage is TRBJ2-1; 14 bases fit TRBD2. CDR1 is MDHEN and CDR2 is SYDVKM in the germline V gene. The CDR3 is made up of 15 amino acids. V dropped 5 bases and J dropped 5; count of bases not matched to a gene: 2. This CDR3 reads CASSPTSGGDNEQFF. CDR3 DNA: TGTGCCAGCAGTCCGACTAGCGGGGGGGACAATGAGCAGTTCTTC.

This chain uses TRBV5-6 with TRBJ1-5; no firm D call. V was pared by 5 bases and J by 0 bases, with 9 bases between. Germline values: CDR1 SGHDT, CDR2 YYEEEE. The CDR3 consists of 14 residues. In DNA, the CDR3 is TGTGCCAGCAGTTTCGGGAATAGCAATCAGCCCCAGCATTTT. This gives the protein CASSFGNSNQPQHF.

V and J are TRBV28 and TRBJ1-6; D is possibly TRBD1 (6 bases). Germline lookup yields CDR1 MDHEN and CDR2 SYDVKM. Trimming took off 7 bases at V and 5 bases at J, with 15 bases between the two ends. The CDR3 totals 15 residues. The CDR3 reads CASTLGTLNNSPLHF. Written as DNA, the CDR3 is TGTGCCAGCACCCTCGGGACACTAAATAATTCACCCCTCCACTTT.

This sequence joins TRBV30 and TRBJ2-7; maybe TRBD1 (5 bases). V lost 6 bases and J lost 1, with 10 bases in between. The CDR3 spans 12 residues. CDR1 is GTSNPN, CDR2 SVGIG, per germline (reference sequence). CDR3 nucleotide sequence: TGTGCCTGCCATGACAGTTCCTACGAGCAGTACTTC. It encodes CACHDSSYEQYF.

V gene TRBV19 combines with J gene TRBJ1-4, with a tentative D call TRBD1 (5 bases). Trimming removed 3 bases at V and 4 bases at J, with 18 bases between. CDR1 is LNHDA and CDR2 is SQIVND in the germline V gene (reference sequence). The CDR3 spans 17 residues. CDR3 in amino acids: CASSIRGTLMGNEKLFF. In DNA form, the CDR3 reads TGTGCCAGTAGTATCCGGGGGACCCTCATGGGTAATGAAAAACTGTTTTTT.

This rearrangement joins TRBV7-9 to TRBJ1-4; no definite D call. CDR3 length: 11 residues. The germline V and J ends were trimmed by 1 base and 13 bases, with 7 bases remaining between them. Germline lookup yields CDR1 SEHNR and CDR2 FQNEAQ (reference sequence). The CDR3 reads CASSLEGGLFF. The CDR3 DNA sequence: TGTGCCAGCAGCTTAGAAGGAGGACTGTTTTTT.

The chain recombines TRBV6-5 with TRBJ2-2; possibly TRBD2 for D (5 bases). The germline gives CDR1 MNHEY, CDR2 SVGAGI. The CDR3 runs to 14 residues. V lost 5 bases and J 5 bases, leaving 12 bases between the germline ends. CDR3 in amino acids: CASSLATATGELFF. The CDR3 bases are TGTGCCAGCAGTCTAGCAACAGCTACCGGGGAGCTGTTTTTT.

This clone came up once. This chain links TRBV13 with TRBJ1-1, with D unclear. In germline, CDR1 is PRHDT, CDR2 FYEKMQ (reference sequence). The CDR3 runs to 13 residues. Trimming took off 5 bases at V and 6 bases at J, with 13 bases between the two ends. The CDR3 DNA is TGTGCCAGCAGCCCAAGGTCGGGGTCTGAAGCTTTCTTT. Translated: CASSPRSGSEAFF.

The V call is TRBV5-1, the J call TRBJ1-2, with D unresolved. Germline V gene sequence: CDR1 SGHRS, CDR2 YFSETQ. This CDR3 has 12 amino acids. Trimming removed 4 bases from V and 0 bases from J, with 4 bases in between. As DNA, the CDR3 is TGCGCCAGCAGCGCAGCTAACTATGGCTACACCTTC. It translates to CASSAANYGYTF.

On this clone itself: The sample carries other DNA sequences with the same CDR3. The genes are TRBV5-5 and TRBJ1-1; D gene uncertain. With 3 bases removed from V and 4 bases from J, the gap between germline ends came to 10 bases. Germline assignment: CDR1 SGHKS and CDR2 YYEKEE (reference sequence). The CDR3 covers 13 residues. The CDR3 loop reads CASSSTGGTEAFF. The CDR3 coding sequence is TGTGCCAGCAGCTCGACTGGCGGCACTGAAGCTTTCTTT.

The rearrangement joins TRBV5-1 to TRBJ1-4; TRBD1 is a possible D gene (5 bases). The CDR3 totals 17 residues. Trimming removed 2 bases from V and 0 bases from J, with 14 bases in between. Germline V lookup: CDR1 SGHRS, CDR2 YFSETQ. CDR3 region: CASSLAPDSATNEKLFF. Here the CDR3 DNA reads TGCGCCAGCAGCTTAGCCCCTGACAGCGCAACTAATGAAAAACTGTTTTTT.

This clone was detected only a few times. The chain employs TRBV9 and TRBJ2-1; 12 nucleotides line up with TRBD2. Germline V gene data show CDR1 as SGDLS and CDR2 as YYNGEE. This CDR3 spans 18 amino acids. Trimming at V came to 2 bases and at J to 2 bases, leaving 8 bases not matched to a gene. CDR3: CASSVSTSGRNPYNEQFF. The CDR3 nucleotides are TGTGCCAGCAGCGTGTCGACTAGCGGGAGAAACCCCTACAATGAGCAGTTCTTC.

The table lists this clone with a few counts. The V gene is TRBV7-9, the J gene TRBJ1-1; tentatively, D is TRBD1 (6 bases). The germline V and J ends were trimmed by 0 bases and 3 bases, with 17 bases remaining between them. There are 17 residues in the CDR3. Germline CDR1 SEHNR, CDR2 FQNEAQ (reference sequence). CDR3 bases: TGTGCCAGCAGCTTAGCGCGGGGGGGCGTTTTAGACACTGAAGCTTTCTTT. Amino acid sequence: CASSLARGGVLDTEAFF.

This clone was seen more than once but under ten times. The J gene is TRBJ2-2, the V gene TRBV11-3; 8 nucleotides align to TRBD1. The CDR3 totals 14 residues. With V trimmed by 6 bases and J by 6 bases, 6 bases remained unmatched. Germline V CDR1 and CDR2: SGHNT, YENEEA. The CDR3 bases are TGTGCCAGCAGTCACAGACAGGGGCCCGGGGAGCTGTTTTTT. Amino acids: CASSHRQGPGELFF.

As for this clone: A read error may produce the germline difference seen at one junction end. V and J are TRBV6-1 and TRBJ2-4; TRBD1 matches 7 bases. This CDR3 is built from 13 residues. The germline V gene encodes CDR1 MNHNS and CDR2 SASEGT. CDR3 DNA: TGTGCCGCAACCGGGACAGTAAAAACCATTCAGTACTTC. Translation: CAATGTVKTIQYF.

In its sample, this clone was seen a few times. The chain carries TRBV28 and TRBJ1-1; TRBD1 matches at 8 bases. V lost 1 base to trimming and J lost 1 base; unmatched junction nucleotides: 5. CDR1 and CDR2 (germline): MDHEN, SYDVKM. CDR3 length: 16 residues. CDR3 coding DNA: TGTGCCAGCAGTTTATCTTGGACAGGGACGAACACTGAAGCTTTCTTT. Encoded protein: CASSLSWTGTNTEAFF.

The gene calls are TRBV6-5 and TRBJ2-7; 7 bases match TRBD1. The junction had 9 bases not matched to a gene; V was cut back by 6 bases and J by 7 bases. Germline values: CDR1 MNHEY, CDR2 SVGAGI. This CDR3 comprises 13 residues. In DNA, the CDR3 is TGTGCCAGCAGGGTAGACAGGGTGCGAGAGCAGTACTTC. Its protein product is CASRVDRVREQYF.